Included here is one T cell receptor (beta chain) sequence, with context. The target antigen is unknown. The V gene end was trimmed by 2 bases and the J gene end by 2 bases; junction bases not matched to a gene: 7. Germline CDR1 and CDR2: SGHRS and YFSETQ. This CDR3 contains 16 residues. Sequencing was performed with immunoSEQ multiplex PCR; in TCRdb, only in-frame clones are kept and a portion is missing. This table has roughly 100,000 clones, approximately 82% appearing once. This record comes from a study of radiation and T cells in renal cell carcinoma. Broader study findings: Top tumor clonotypes rose in blood 2 weeks post-radiation, then contracted.

Time point meaning: blood 4 weeks post-SBRT, at nephrectomy. Treatment indicated: 15 Gy SBRT to primary tumor, nephrectomy 4 weeks later. Serial blood draws occurred at baseline and 2 and 4 weeks post-SBRT. The patient's renal cell carcinoma had clear cell pathology. The TCR comes from a man aged 55 to 70 with renal cell carcinoma. The sample here was blood, taken from a patient whose treatment included radiotherapy and nephrectomy. The chain couples TRBV5-1 to TRBJ2-1, with 7 bases that match TRBD2. CDR3: CASSFRREPPYNEQFF. DNA of the CDR3: TGCGCCAGCAGCTTTAGGCGGGAGCCACCCTACAATGAGCAGTTCTTC.